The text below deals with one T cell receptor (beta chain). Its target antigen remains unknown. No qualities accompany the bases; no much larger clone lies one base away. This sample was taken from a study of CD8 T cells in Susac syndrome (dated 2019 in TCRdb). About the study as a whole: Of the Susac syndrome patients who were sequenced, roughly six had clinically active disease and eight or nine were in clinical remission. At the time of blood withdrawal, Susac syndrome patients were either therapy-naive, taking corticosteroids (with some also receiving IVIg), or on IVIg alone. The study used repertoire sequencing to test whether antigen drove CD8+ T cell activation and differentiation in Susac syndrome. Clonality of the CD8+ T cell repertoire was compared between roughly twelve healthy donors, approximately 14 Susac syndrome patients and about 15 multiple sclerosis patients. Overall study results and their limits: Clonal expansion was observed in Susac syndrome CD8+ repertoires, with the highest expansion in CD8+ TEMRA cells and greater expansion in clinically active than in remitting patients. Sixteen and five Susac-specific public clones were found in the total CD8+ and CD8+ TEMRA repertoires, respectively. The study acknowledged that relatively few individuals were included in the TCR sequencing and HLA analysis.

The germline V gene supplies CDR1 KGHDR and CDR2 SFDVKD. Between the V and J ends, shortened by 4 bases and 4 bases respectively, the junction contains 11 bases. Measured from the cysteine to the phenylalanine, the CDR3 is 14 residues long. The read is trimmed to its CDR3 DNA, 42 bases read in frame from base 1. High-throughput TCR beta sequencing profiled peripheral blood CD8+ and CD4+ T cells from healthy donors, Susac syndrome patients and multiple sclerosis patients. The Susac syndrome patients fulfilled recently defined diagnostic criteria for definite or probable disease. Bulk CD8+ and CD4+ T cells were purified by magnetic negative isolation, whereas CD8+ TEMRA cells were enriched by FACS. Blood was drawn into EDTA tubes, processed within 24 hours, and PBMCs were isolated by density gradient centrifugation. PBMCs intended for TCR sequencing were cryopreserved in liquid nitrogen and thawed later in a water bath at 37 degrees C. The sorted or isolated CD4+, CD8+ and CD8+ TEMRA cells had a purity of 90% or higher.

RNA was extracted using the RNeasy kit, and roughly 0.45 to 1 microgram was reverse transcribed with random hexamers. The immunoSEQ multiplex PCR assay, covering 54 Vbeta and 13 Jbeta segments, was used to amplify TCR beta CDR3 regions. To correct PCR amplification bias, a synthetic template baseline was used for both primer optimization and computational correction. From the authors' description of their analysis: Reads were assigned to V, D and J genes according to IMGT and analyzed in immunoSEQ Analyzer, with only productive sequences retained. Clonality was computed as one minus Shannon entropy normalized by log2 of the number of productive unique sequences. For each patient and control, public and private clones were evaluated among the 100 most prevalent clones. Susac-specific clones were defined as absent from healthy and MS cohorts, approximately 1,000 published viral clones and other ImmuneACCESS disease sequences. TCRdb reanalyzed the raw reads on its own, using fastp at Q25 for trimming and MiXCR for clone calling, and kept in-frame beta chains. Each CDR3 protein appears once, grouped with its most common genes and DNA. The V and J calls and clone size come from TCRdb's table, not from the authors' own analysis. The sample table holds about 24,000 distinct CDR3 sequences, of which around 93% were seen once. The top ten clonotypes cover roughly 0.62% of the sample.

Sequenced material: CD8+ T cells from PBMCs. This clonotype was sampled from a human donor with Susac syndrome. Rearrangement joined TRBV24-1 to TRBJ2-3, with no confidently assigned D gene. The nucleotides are TGTGCCACCAGTGACTCCTACGAGCCAGATACGCAGTATTTT. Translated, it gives CATSDSYEPDTQYF.